The text below deals with one T cell receptor beta chain. Trimming took off 4 bases at V and 2 bases at J, with 9 bases between the two ends. Germline CDR1 is ENHRY and CDR2 is SYGVKD. The CDR3 runs 14 residues. This sample is drawn from a study of memory CD4+ T cells and cytomegalovirus serostatus. Profiling relied on immunoSEQ multiplex PCR, and the TCRdb table lists in-frame clones only, not all of them. Seen here are 35,000 to 50,000 clones, 79% observed once, and the top ten hold around 1.1%. The sort gate was single viable CD3+CD4+CD8-CD45RO+ cells for memory CD4+ T cells. Total CD4+ T cells were enriched by CD4 positive selection.

This receptor was taken from an adult in good health and CMV-seronegative. V is TRBV10-3 and J is TRBJ1-5; D call uncertain. Sequenced: memory CD4+ T cells from blood. The CDR3 DNA is TGTGCCATCAGTGTCGAGGGCGGCAATCAGCCCCAGCATTTT. It yields the protein CAISVEGGNQPQHF.